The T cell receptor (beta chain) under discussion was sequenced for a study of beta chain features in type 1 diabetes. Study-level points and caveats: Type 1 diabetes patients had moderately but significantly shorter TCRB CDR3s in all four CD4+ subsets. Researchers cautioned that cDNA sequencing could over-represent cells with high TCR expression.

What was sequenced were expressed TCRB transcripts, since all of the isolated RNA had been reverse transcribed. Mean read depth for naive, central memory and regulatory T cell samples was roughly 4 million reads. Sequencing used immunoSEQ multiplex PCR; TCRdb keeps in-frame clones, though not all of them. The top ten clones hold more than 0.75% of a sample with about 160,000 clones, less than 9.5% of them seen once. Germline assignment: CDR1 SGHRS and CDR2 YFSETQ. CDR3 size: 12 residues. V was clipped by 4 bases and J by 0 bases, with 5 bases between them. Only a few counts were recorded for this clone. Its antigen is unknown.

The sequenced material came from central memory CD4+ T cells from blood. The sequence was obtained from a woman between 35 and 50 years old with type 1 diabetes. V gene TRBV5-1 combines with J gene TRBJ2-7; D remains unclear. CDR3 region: CASSVDSYEQYF. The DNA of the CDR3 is TGCGCCAGCAGCGTAGACTCCTACGAGCAGTACTTC.